This TCR beta chain was obtained from a study of T cell changes during pregnancy in multiple sclerosis. Profiling relied on immunoSEQ multiplex PCR, and the TCRdb table lists in-frame clones only, not all of them. The sample carries roughly 86,000 clones, roughly 92% recorded once. This CDR3 spans 14 amino acids. Trimming stripped 0 bases from V and 2 bases from J, with 7 bases between. CDR1 is MNHEY and CDR2 is SVGAGI in the germline V gene. This clone was detected once. The sequencing here drew on peripheral blood, taken in the first trimester of pregnancy. The genes are TRBV6-5 and TRBJ2-5; no reliable D call. This TCR was recovered from a female donor with multiple sclerosis, enrolled in a pregnancy study. The CDR3 DNA is TGTGCCAGCAGTTACTCGTTACAGCAAGAGACCCAGTACTTC. It encodes CASSYSLQQETQYF.